Listed here are 27 T cell receptor beta chains from one sample, sequenced in a study of patients and donors after allogeneic stem cell transplantation. TCRdb used MiXCR to reprocess the RT-PCR reads, holding one entry per CDR3 protein. The data contain roughly 190,000 distinct CDR3 sequences, around two fifths of them singletons. Sequenced: blood, either unsorted or a sorted T cell fraction (not recorded which). The receptors shown here come from a human donor who was either an allogeneic HSCT recipient or a stem cell or donor lymphocyte infusion donor (not recorded which). It is not recorded whose cells these are; they may come from a transplant donor.

The chain carries TRBV18 and TRBJ2-5; no clear D gene. CDR1 and CDR2 (germline): KGHSH, LQKENI. The CDR3 consists of 14 residues. V lost 3 bases and J lost 3, with 11 bases in between. Here the CDR3 reads CASSPERVEETQYF. The CDR3 DNA reads TGTGCCAGCTCACCGGAAAGGGTTGAAGAGACCCAGTACTTC.

The chain links TRBV9 to TRBJ1-5, with D possibly being TRBD1 (5 bases). The CDR3 covers 14 residues. Germline-derived CDR1 and CDR2 are SGDLS and YYNGEE. V lost 0 bases to trimming and J lost 6 bases, with 10 bases between them. The DNA of the CDR3 is TGTGCCAGCAGCGTAGACGGGGGTATTCAGCCCCAGCATTTT. This encodes CASSVDGGIQPQHF. Together with reference TRBV9 and TRBJ1-5, the CDR3 gives the full variable domain: DSGVTQTPKHLITATGQRVTLRCSPRSGDLSVYWYQQSLDQGLQFLIQYYNGEERAKGNILERFSAQQFPDLHSELNLSSLELGDSALYFCASSVDGGIQPQHFGDGTRLSIL.

The CDR3 DNA is TGTGCCAGCGGAGAGACCGGGGAGCTGTTTTTT. Translation: CASGETGELFF. The chain recombines TRBV6-5 with TRBJ2-2; no reliable D call. Germline lookup yields CDR1 MNHEY and CDR2 SVGAGI. Trimming shortened V by 8 bases and J by 5 bases, and 6 bases separated the two germline ends. The CDR3 loop spans 11 amino acids.

V and J are TRBV12-3 or TRBV12-4 and TRBJ1-1, with D perhaps matching TRBD1 (5 bases). Trimming took off 7 bases at V and 3 bases at J, with 12 bases between the two ends. This CDR3 is built from 13 residues. CDR3 nucleotides: TGTGCCAGCACTCGGCGGGGGGACACTGAAGCTTTCTTT. Amino acids: CASTRRGDTEAFF.

This clonotype was found a few times. The chain employs TRBV12-3 or TRBV12-4 and TRBJ1-6, with TRBD1 matching 7 bases. After removal of 5 bases from V and 6 bases from J, the junction contained 4 bases not matched to a gene. This CDR3 comprises 14 residues. CDR3 amino acids: CASSLGQVNSPLHF. CDR3 nucleotide sequence: TGTGCCAGCAGTCTCGGACAGGTTAATTCACCCCTCCACTTT.

At least ten counts were recorded for this clonotype. The chain joins TRBV7-6 to TRBJ1-1; D uncertain. Germline-derived CDR1 and CDR2 are SGHVS and FNYEAQ. The CDR3 spans 11 residues. The V end was cut by 3 bases, the J end by 8 bases, with 7 bases between. The CDR3 region has the DNA TGTGCCAGCAGCTTCCCGCCAGAAGCTTTCTTT. This sequence encodes CASSFPPEAFF.

This clonotype was counted between two and nine times. The V and J genes are TRBV28 and TRBJ1-1, with unresolved D. Germline lookup yields CDR1 MDHEN and CDR2 SYDVKM. The V gene lost 3 bases and the J gene lost 5 bases, with 7 bases spanning the gap. The CDR3 is made up of 12 amino acids. The CDR3 DNA is TGTGCCAGCAGTTTGAGGGCGACTGAAGCTTTCTTT. Protein: CASSLRATEAFF.

This clonotype occurred a few times. V and J are TRBV12-3 or TRBV12-4 and TRBJ1-6; no clear D. Trimming removed 2 bases from V and 9 bases from J, with 5 bases in between. CDR3 size: 12 residues. CDR3 nucleotides: TGTGCCAGCAGTTTATTTAGTTCACCCCTCCACTTT. Translated, it gives CASSLFSSPLHF.

This sequence joins TRBV3-1 and TRBJ2-7; no reliable D call. CDR1 LGHDT and CDR2 YNNKEL come from the germline V gene (reference sequence). CDR3 length: 14 amino acids. Deletions cut 4 bases from V and 7 bases from J, with 17 bases between. The CDR3 reads CASSLHNGDAEQYF. CDR3 DNA sequence: TGTGCCAGCAGCCTACACAATGGGGATGCAGAGCAGTACTTC.

This rearrangement joins TRBV11-2 to TRBJ2-1, with TRBD2 as a possible D gene (6 bases). The CDR3 spans 14 residues. V was trimmed by 1 base and J by 8 bases, leaving 12 bases between them. Germline CDR1 SGHAT, CDR2 FQNNGV. CDR3 nucleotides: TGTGCCAGCAGCTTAGGTACCGGGAGCTATGAGCAGTTCTTC. Its protein product is CASSLGTGSYEQFF.

V is TRBV6-5 and J is TRBJ1-1; maybe TRBD1 (5 bases). Germline values: CDR1 MNHEY, CDR2 SVGAGI. The CDR3 is made up of 14 amino acids. The V gene lost 2 bases and the J gene lost 5 bases, with 12 bases spanning the gap. The CDR3 here is CASSYGTEITEAFF. CDR3 nucleotide sequence: TGTGCCAGCAGTTACGGGACTGAGATAACTGAAGCTTTCTTT.

This clonotype occurred a few times. J is TRBJ2-6 and V is TRBV3-1; TRBD2 might be the D (5 bases). The germline gives CDR1 LGHDT, CDR2 YNNKEL (reference sequence). The CDR3 is made up of 16 amino acids. With 0 bases removed from V and 2 bases from J, the gap between germline ends came to 8 bases. The CDR3 protein is CASSQDPGAGANVLTF. In nucleotides, the CDR3 is TGTGCCAGCAGCCAAGATCCCGGGGCTGGGGCCAACGTCCTGACTTTC.

This clonotype was observed a few times. The V gene is TRBV29-1, the J gene TRBJ1-1; D uncertain. Per germline, CDR1 SQVTM and CDR2 ANQGSEA. Trimming shortened V by 1 base and J by 0 bases, and 6 bases separated the two germline ends. This CDR3 is built from 13 residues. CDR3 nucleotides: TGCAGCGTTGAAGGACTAATGAACACTGAAGCTTTCTTT. Protein product: CSVEGLMNTEAFF.

Concerning this clonotype: Since the CDR3 does not end with the conserved phenylalanine or tryptophan, this likely comes from a read error. CDR3 in DNA: TGTGCCAGCAGCTTGGCGGGTCCTGAAGCTTTCATT. It codes for CASSLAGPEAFI. The rearrangement joins TRBV5-6 to TRBJ1-1; no firm D call. Trimming removed 0 bases from V and 6 bases from J, with 6 bases in between. This CDR3 is built from 12 residues. Germline CDR1 is SGHDT and CDR2 is YYEEEE.

The chain is built from TRBV7-3 and TRBJ2-3, with D hard to call. Trimming took 5 bases from V and 1 from J, leaving 13 bases between them. Germline V gene data show CDR1 as SGHTA and CDR2 as FQGTGA. The CDR3 runs to 15 residues. The CDR3 loop is CASSLQARRTDTQYF. The CDR3 region has the DNA TGTGCCAGCAGCCTCCAAGCAAGGCGCACAGATACGCAGTATTTT.

The chain uses TRBV4-3 and TRBJ2-7; D might be TRBD2 (6 bases). This CDR3 is 13 amino acids long. Germline-derived CDR1 and CDR2 are LGHNA and YSLEER. V was clipped by 1 base and J by 5 bases, with 9 bases between them. The CDR3 nucleotides are TGCGCCAGCAGCCAAGTTGGAGGGAACGAGCAGTACTTC. Protein sequence: CASSQVGGNEQYF.

The chain employs TRBV7-8 and TRBJ2-5; D is unclear. Germline values: CDR1 SGHVS, CDR2 FQNEAQ. Trimming cost V 3 bases and J 0 bases, with 5 bases left between them. The CDR3 sequence is 13 residues long. The CDR3 sequence is CASSFRDQETQYF. The DNA of the CDR3 is TGTGCCAGCAGCTTCAGAGACCAAGAGACCCAGTACTTC.

The V gene is TRBV4-3, the J gene TRBJ1-1, with D perhaps matching TRBD1 (5 bases). Trimming took 0 bases from V and 5 from J, leaving 13 bases between them. This CDR3 is 15 amino acids long. Germline V CDR1 and CDR2: LGHNA, YSLEER. CDR3 DNA: TGCGCCAGCAGCCAAGAAGGGACGGTAGTAACTGAAGCTTTCTTT. Protein: CASSQEGTVVTEAFF.

The chain combines TRBV4-3 with TRBJ1-5; a possible D gene is TRBD1 (6 bases). The CDR3 contains 16 residues. V lost 6 bases and J lost 2, with 17 bases in between. Germline assignment: CDR1 LGHNA and CDR2 YSLEER. The CDR3 loop is CASSLEWGHGNQPQHF. In DNA form, the CDR3 reads TGCGCCAGCAGTTTGGAATGGGGACATGGCAATCAGCCCCAGCATTTT.

This chain joins TRBV5-1 and TRBJ2-3; D is unresolved. This CDR3 contains 15 residues. Germline CDR1 and CDR2: SGHRS and YFSETQ. Trimming took off 2 bases at V and 0 bases at J, with 10 bases between the two ends. CDR3 region: CASSLNGPSTDTQYF. In nucleotides, the CDR3 is TGCGCCAGCAGCTTAAACGGGCCAAGCACAGATACGCAGTATTTT. The full variable domain, its missing parts supplied by reference TRBV5-1 and TRBJ2-3, is KAGVTQTPRYLIKTRGQQVTLSCSPISGHRSVSWYQQTPGQGLQFLFEYFSETQRNKGNFPGRFSGRQFSNSRSEMNVSTLELGDSALYLCASSLNGPSTDTQYFGPGTRLTVL.

This clonotype was observed a handful of times. The V call is TRBV10-3, the J call TRBJ2-3; the D call may be TRBD1 or TRBD2 (5 bases each). The CDR3 runs to 13 residues. CDR1 is ENHRY, CDR2 SYGVKD, per germline. V lost 6 bases to trimming and J lost 3 bases, with 10 bases between them. The CDR3 coding sequence is TGTGCCATCAGGAGCTGGGGGACAGATACGCAGTATTTT. This codes for CAIRSWGTDTQYF.

The chain uses TRBV9 and TRBJ2-1; 7 bases are a match to TRBD2. Germline loops: CDR1 SGDLS, CDR2 YYNGEE. Losses at the gene ends were 3 bases for V and 9 bases for J; bases not matched to a gene: 6. The CDR3 spans 13 residues. CDR3 in DNA: TGTGCCAGCAGCGGGACTAGGGGTAGTGAGCAGTTCTTC. Residues: CASSGTRGSEQFF.

This clonotype came up once. This chain joins TRBV5-6 and TRBJ2-1; 8 bases fit TRBD2. J was trimmed by 8 bases and V by 2 bases; bases with no gene match: 12. Germline CDR1 is SGHDT and CDR2 is YYEEEE. The CDR3 loop spans 16 amino acids. The CDR3 sequence is CASSFPPKRESDEQFF. CDR3 nucleotide sequence: TGTGCCAGCAGCTTCCCCCCAAAGCGGGAGAGCGATGAGCAGTTCTTC.

This chain joins TRBV6-6 and TRBJ2-7; TRBD2 aligns across 9 bases. Germline CDR1 is MNHNY and CDR2 is SVGAGI (reference sequence). CDR3 length: 14 residues. J gave up 2 bases and V 4 bases, and 3 bases lay outside the gene matches. The CDR3 loop reads CASSSTSGPYEQYF. Here the CDR3 DNA reads TGTGCCAGCAGTTCGACTAGCGGACCCTACGAGCAGTACTTC.

The chain uses TRBV12-3 or TRBV12-4 and TRBJ1-4; 11 bases are a match to TRBD1. V shed 0 bases and J 4 bases; nucleotides not matched to a gene: 7. The CDR3 has 18 residues. The CDR3 coding sequence is TGTGCCAGCAGTTTAGCGTCCTTCGGGACAGGGGGTAATGAAAAACTGTTTTTT. Protein: CASSLASFGTGGNEKLFF.

This chain joins TRBV12-3 or TRBV12-4 and TRBJ2-3; 8 positions agree with TRBD2. The length of the CDR3 is 16 residues. The V and J ends lost 4 bases and 4 bases, in that order; junction bases with no gene match: 10. CDR3 nucleotides: TGTGCCAGCAGTTCCTCTAGCGGGCGCCTAGCAGATACGCAGTATTTT. Translating it yields CASSSSSGRLADTQYF.

J is TRBJ2-3 and V is TRBV12-3 or TRBV12-4, with D hard to call. Deletions cut 6 bases from V and 2 bases from J, with 15 bases between. The CDR3 contains 15 residues. CDR3 region: CASSTDRTTTDTQYF. CDR3 in DNA: TGTGCCAGCAGCACGGACCGAACCACCACAGATACGCAGTATTTT.